These 19 T cell receptor beta chains share one sample of origin, sequenced in a study of blood T cell repertoires in COVID-19. Clones were sequenced by immunoSEQ multiplex PCR, and TCRdb holds only the in-frame ones, with some missing. The sample lists tens of thousands of clones; just over 90% were seen once. Sequencing input: peripheral blood. These receptors originate from a man in his forties with acute or convalescent COVID-19.

This clone was detected once. The chain is built from TRBV19 and TRBJ2-3; possible D gene TRBD2, 6 bases. CDR3 length: 14 residues. Deletions cut 6 bases from V and 3 bases from J, with 13 bases between. In germline, CDR1 is LNHDA, CDR2 SQIVND (reference sequence). For the CDR3, the DNA is TGTGCCAGTAGGGCACTAGCTAGTACAGATACGCAGTATTTT. Encoded protein: CASRALASTDTQYF.

The J gene is TRBJ1-4, the V gene TRBV25-1; D call uncertain. Trimming took off 4 bases at V and 0 bases at J, with 12 bases between the two ends. Germline loops: CDR1 MGHDK, CDR2 SYGVNS. The CDR3 loop spans 16 amino acids. The CDR3 protein is CASSVQQSATNEKLFF. The DNA for the CDR3 is TGTGCCAGCAGTGTCCAACAGTCCGCAACTAATGAAAAACTGTTTTTT.

The rearrangement joins TRBV7-2 to TRBJ2-1; D not resolved. This CDR3 spans 13 amino acids. Trimming took off 2 bases at V and 9 bases at J, with 11 bases between the two ends. The germline V gene encodes CDR1 SGHTA and CDR2 FQGNSA. CDR3 nucleotides: TGTGCCAGCAGCTTACCCCAGGCTGGTGAGCAGTTCTTC. The encoded protein is CASSLPQAGEQFF.

This sequence joins TRBV3-1 (or the pseudogene TRBV3-2) and TRBJ2-5, with D unresolved. Trimming left V 8 bases short and J 0 bases short, with 10 bases between. Germline loops: CDR1 LGHDT, CDR2 YNNKEL (reference sequence). CDR3 length: 13 residues. CDR3 sequence reads: CASAPSDQETQYF. CDR3 nucleotides: TGTGCCAGCGCCCCCTCGGACCAAGAGACCCAGTACTTC.

The chain joins TRBV6-5 to TRBJ2-7; TRBD2 is a possible D gene (6 bases). V was trimmed by 5 bases and J by 6 bases, leaving 20 bases between them. CDR3 length equals 15 residues. Germline-derived CDR1 and CDR2 are MNHEY and SVGAGI. CDR3 in DNA: TGTGCCAGCAGTAAACCGGGACTCACGAGAGGCGAGCAGTACTTC. It translates to CASSKPGLTRGEQYF.

This chain uses TRBV19 with TRBJ2-7, with TRBD1 matching 8 bases. Germline V gene data show CDR1 as LNHDA and CDR2 as SQIVND (reference sequence). The CDR3 totals 15 residues. Losses at the gene ends were 4 bases for V and 0 bases for J; bases not matched to a gene: 5. The CDR3 DNA is TGTGCCAGTAGTACTCGACAGGGGATCTCCTACGAGCAGTACTTC. It encodes CASSTRQGISYEQYF.

This clone was observed a single time. The V gene is TRBV7-6, the J gene TRBJ2-2; 8 bases agree with TRBD1. The CDR3 contains 16 residues. Germline CDR1 reads SGHVS; CDR2 reads FNYEAQ. With 4 bases clipped from V and 1 base from J, the junction kept 5 bases outside the gene matches. The CDR3 DNA reads as TGTGCCAGCAGCTCCAAGACAGGGGTGAACACCGGGGAGCTGTTTTTT. The encoded protein is CASSSKTGVNTGELFF.

The CDR3 nucleotides are TGTGCCAGCGGGCTAGCGGGAGGGCTCGAGCAGTACTTC. Residues: CASGLAGGLEQYF. The rearrangement uses TRBV5-4 and TRBJ2-7, with 12 bases fitting TRBD2. With V trimmed by 7 bases and J by 6 bases, 5 bases remained unmatched. The germline CDR1 and CDR2 sequences are SGHNT and YYREEE (reference sequence). The CDR3 has 13 amino acids.

In this sample, this clone turned up once. The chain combines TRBV6-5 with TRBJ2-2, with unresolved D. The CDR3 is 14 residues long. The germline V gene encodes CDR1 MNHEY and CDR2 SVGAGI. The ends were cut back, 6 bases at V and 2 bases at J, with 10 bases in the middle. CDR3 coding DNA: TGTGCCAGCAGCTCAACTACTAACACCGGGGAGCTGTTTTTT. Translating it yields CASSSTTNTGELFF.

The V call is TRBV9, the J call TRBJ2-7, with TRBD2 identical over 10 bases. The CDR3 sequence is 15 residues long. Trimming at V came to 0 bases and at J to 4 bases, leaving 4 bases not matched to a gene. The germline CDR1 and CDR2 sequences are SGDLS and YYNGEE. The CDR3 DNA reads TGTGCCAGCAGCGTAGGAGGGACTAGCGTATACGAGCAGTACTTC. Its translation: CASSVGGTSVYEQYF. Complete variable domain (other parts from reference TRBV9 and TRBJ2-7): DSGVTQTPKHLITATGQRVTLRCSPRSGDLSVYWYQQSLDQGLQFLIQYYNGEERAKGNILERFSAQQFPDLHSELNLSSLELGDSALYFCASSVGGTSVYEQYFGPGTRLTVT.

This rearrangement joins TRBV2 to TRBJ2-5; 10 bases fit TRBD2. This CDR3 is 15 amino acids long. Per the germline V gene, CDR1 is SNHLY and CDR2 is FYNNEI. V was clipped by 6 bases and J by 4 bases; unmatched bases: 8. Here the CDR3 DNA reads TGTGCCAGCAGCCTAAACAGCGGGAGGGGAGAGACCCAGTACTTC. Translated: CASSLNSGRGETQYF.

The CDR3 coding sequence is TGTGCCAGCAGTTTAAGGCAGGTTGGCAAGACTGAAGCTTTCTTT. Protein product: CASSLRQVGKTEAFF. The chain joins TRBV27 to TRBJ1-1; D remains ambiguous. Trimming removed 2 bases from V and 5 bases from J, with 15 bases in between. There are 15 residues in the CDR3. In germline, CDR1 is MNHEY, CDR2 SMNVEV (reference sequence).

The chain combines TRBV9 with TRBJ2-7, with TRBD2 matching 11 bases. CDR3 size: 14 residues. The J segment lost 4 bases and the V segment lost 3 bases, leaving 3 bases of the junction unmatched. From germline, CDR1 is SGDLS and CDR2 YYNGEE. This CDR3 reads CASSETSGTYEQYF. CDR3 DNA sequence: TGTGCCAGCAGCGAGACTAGCGGGACTTACGAGCAGTACTTC.

The CDR3 loop is CASSPAVIGSSYNSPLHF. The CDR3, as DNA: TGTGCCAGCAGCCCTGCCGTAATTGGGAGCTCCTATAATTCACCCCTCCACTTT. The chain carries TRBV4-2 and TRBJ1-6; D is undetermined. Trimming stripped 4 bases from V and 0 bases from J, with 16 bases between. The CDR3 is 18 amino acids. Germline V lookup: CDR1 LGHNA, CDR2 YNFKEQ.

J is TRBJ1-2 and V is TRBV5-1; maybe TRBD1 (5 bases). The CDR3 loop spans 13 amino acids. With 2 bases removed from V and 6 bases from J, the gap between germline ends came to 11 bases. Germline CDR1 SGHRS, CDR2 YFSETQ. The CDR3 protein is CASSLDRGDGYTF. The CDR3 nucleotides are TGCGCCAGCAGCTTAGATCGGGGGGATGGCTACACCTTC.

This chain connects TRBV30 to TRBJ1-2; TRBD1 aligns across 12 bases. This CDR3 has 15 residues. Germline CDR1 GTSNPN, CDR2 SVGIG (reference sequence). Trimming cost V 3 bases and J 4 bases; bases outside gene matches: 6. CDR3 DNA sequence: TGTGCCTGGAGCGAGGGGACAGGGGGCGGCTATGGCTACACCTTC. Its protein is CAWSEGTGGGYGYTF. Looking up the rest from reference TRBV30 and TRBJ1-2 gives the full variable domain: SQTIHQWPATLVQPVGSPLSLECTVEGTSNPNLYWYRQAAGRGLQLLFYSVGIGQISSEVPQNLSASRPQDRQFILSSKKLLLSDSGFYLCAWSEGTGGGYGYTFGSGTRLTVV.

This clone has only one observation. The rearrangement uses TRBV12-3 or TRBV12-4 and TRBJ2-3; tentative D call: TRBD2 (5 bases). There are 13 residues in the CDR3. The V gene lost 8 bases and the J gene lost 2 bases, with 11 bases spanning the gap. The CDR3 loop is CASRGRPTDTQYF. CDR3 DNA: TGTGCCAGCCGTGGGAGACCCACAGATACGCAGTATTTT.

J is TRBJ2-3 and V is TRBV7-9; D is uncertain. V was shortened by 6 bases and J by 6 bases, with 7 bases between the two germline ends. This CDR3 comprises 11 residues. Germline V gives CDR1 SEHNR, CDR2 FQNEAQ (reference sequence). The CDR3 reads CASSSMDTQYF. The CDR3 DNA is TGTGCCAGCAGTTCCATGGATACGCAGTATTTT.

The rearrangement links TRBV4-3 to TRBJ2-6, with 7 bases aligning to TRBD1. The CDR3 loop spans 15 amino acids. The germline V gene has CDR1 LGHNA and CDR2 YSLEER. Trimming cost V 3 bases and J 1 base; bases outside gene matches: 0. This CDR3 reads CASSQTGSGANVLTF. The CDR3 coding sequence is TGCGCCAGCAGCCAGACAGGGTCTGGGGCCAACGTCCTGACTTTC.